This passage covers 28 T cell receptor beta chains from one sample sequenced in a study of human T cells and chemical hapten exposure. Using its own MiXCR run on the RACE reads, TCRdb lists one record per CDR3 protein. This table holds over 100,000 distinct CDR3 sequences, about a tenth found once. The sample's time point: patch test 2, 6 weeks after DPC sensitization. The treatment denotes: therapeutic diphenylcyclopropenone sensitization with weekly scalp DPC. This material consisted of whole blood, taken in connection with sensitization to the hapten diphenylcyclopropenone (DPC). Source of these receptors: a woman aged 40 to 50 with alopecia areata. Some clones in this sample may be carry-over from other donors' samples.

This clonotype was counted at least ten times. The V gene is TRBV3-1, the J gene TRBJ1-5; the D is unclear. CDR1 is LGHDT and CDR2 is YNNKEL in the germline V gene (reference sequence). The CDR3 covers 14 residues. The germline V and J ends were trimmed by 1 base and 0 bases, with 4 bases remaining between them. The CDR3 nucleotides read TGTGCCAGCAGCCAAGCAAATAGCAATCAGCCCCAGCATTTT. Translated: CASSQANSNQPQHF.

This clonotype was found many times. J is TRBJ2-3 and V is TRBV27; TRBD2 agrees at 7 bases. The CDR3 has 12 amino acids. Germline V gives CDR1 MNHEY, CDR2 SMNVEV (reference sequence). V shed 4 bases, J shed 9 bases, and the junction held 4 bases outside the gene matches. In nucleotides, the CDR3 is TGTGCCAGCAGTTATCAGGGAGGGACGCAGTATTTT. Encoded protein: CASSYQGGTQYF.

The table lists this clonotype with a few counts. The V gene is TRBV10-3, the J gene TRBJ2-5, with 9 positions matching TRBD2. V lost 1 base, J lost 0 bases, and 12 bases stayed unmatched. Germline lookup yields CDR1 ENHRY and CDR2 SYGVKD. CDR3 length: 19 amino acids. The CDR3 here is CAISEFSGGREEYQETQYF. The CDR3 bases are TGTGCCATCAGTGAGTTTAGCGGGGGACGCGAAGAGTACCAAGAGACCCAGTACTTC.

This clonotype was seen a handful of times. This chain uses TRBV30 with TRBJ2-3; 8 bases line up with TRBD2. CDR1 is GTSNPN and CDR2 is SVGIG in the germline V gene (reference sequence). The V segment lost 2 bases and the J segment 2 bases; nucleotides outside the gene matches: 15. This CDR3 contains 18 residues. Written as DNA, the CDR3 is TGTGCCTGGAGTAGAAGACCGCCAGCTAGCGGGCCCACAGATACGCAGTATTTT. Encoded protein: CAWSRRPPASGPTDTQYF.

The chain carries TRBV20-1 and TRBJ2-4; D may be TRBD1 (6 bases). The germline CDR1 and CDR2 sequences are DFQATT and SNEGSKA (reference sequence). This CDR3 comprises 16 residues. V was trimmed by 3 bases and J by 0 bases, leaving 15 bases between them. In DNA form, the CDR3 reads TGCAGTGCTAGCCAGACAGGAGCCTTAGCCAAAAACATTCAGTACTTC. Translation gives CSASQTGALAKNIQYF.

In this sample, this clonotype turned up many times. The chain links TRBV29-1 to TRBJ2-1, with 9 bases that match TRBD2. The J segment lost 5 bases and the V segment lost 6 bases, leaving 8 bases of the junction unmatched. Germline CDR1 SQVTM, CDR2 ANQGSEA. The CDR3 is 14 residues long. The CDR3 coding sequence is TGCAGCGTCCAGCGGGGGGCCACAAACAATGAGCAGTTCTTC. Amino acid sequence: CSVQRGATNNEQFF.

This clonotype was recorded many times. This chain links TRBV27 with TRBJ2-6; 9 bases are a match to TRBD1. CDR3 size: 18 residues. Germline trimming cut 1 base from V and 2 bases from J; bases unmatched to any gene: 6. CDR1 and CDR2 (germline): MNHEY, SMNVEV (reference sequence). The CDR3 bases are TGTGCCAGCAGTTTATTTTGGGACAGGGTTACTGGGGCCAACGTCCTGACTTTC. Encoded protein: CASSLFWDRVTGANVLTF.

The genes are TRBV29-1 and TRBJ2-6; D remains ambiguous. The V gene lost 0 bases and the J gene lost 0 bases, with 6 bases spanning the gap. The CDR3 loop spans 15 amino acids. Germline V gene lookup returns CDR1 SQVTM and CDR2 ANQGSEA. CDR3 region: CSVEDLGSGANVLTF. The CDR3 nucleotides read TGCAGCGTTGAAGATCTTGGCTCTGGGGCCAACGTCCTGACTTTC.

The CDR3 here is CASSFGTSGYTGELFF. DNA for the CDR3: TGTGCCAGCAGCTTCGGGACTAGCGGATACACCGGGGAGCTGTTTTTT. This chain uses TRBV7-8 with TRBJ2-2; the match to TRBD2 covers 11 bases. J lost 3 bases, V lost 3 bases, and 3 bases had no gene match. The germline gives CDR1 SGHVS, CDR2 FQNEAQ. The CDR3 sequence is 16 residues long.

The V and J genes are TRBV3-1 and TRBJ2-5, with 11 positions matching TRBD2. This CDR3 contains 14 residues. V lost 4 bases and J lost 5; bases outside the gene matches: 3. The germline V gene encodes CDR1 LGHDT and CDR2 YNNKEL (reference sequence). CDR3 protein: CASSLSGGVETQYF. CDR3 coding DNA: TGTGCCAGCAGCCTTAGCGGGGGGGTTGAGACCCAGTACTTC.

This clonotype was seen more than once but under ten times. The V and J genes are TRBV27 and TRBJ2-4; D might be TRBD2 (7 bases). The CDR3 has 14 residues. CDR1 MNHEY and CDR2 SMNVEV come from the germline V gene (reference sequence). V lost 4 bases, J lost 6 bases, and 13 bases lay in between. The CDR3 coding sequence is TGTGCCAGCAGTTCGGGCGGGGGCGGAAACATTCAGTACTTC. Translation: CASSSGGGGNIQYF.

This clonotype was counted a few times. The chain joins TRBV4-2 to TRBJ2-7, with D maybe TRBD2 (6 bases). The CDR3 consists of 15 residues. V gave up 4 bases and J gave up 3 bases, with 16 bases separating them. Germline-derived CDR1 and CDR2 are LGHNA and YNFKEQ. The CDR3 region is CASSPLDGGDYEQYF. The CDR3 DNA reads as TGTGCCAGCAGCCCCCTTGACGGGGGTGACTACGAGCAGTACTTC.

This chain links TRBV27 with TRBJ1-5; no clear D. Germline CDR1 reads MNHEY; CDR2 reads SMNVEV (reference sequence). Trimming took off 5 bases at V and 6 bases at J, with 11 bases between the two ends. The CDR3 is 13 residues long. CDR3 in amino acids: CASSLAPGQPQHF. CDR3 in DNA: TGTGCCAGCAGTCTGGCCCCCGGTCAGCCCCAGCATTTT.

This clonotype has a handful of counts. The gene calls are TRBV7-9 and TRBJ2-1; D ambiguous. This CDR3 has 13 amino acids. The V gene's germline CDR1 is SEHNR and CDR2 FQNEAQ (reference sequence). The V end lost 5 bases, the J end lost 6 bases, and 11 bases lay between the germline ends. As DNA, the CDR3 is TGTGCCAGCAGCCCCAGTATCGTCAATGAGCAGTTCTTC. It yields the protein CASSPSIVNEQFF.

This chain connects TRBV7-7 to TRBJ2-2; no definite D call. Germline V gives CDR1 SSHAT, CDR2 FNYEAQ (reference sequence). The CDR3 has 15 residues. Trimming left V 2 bases short and J 2 bases short, with 9 bases between. The CDR3 region is CASSLSSVNTGELFF. The CDR3 bases are TGTGCCAGCAGCTTATCATCGGTAAACACCGGGGAGCTGTTTTTT.

The rearrangement joins TRBV7-9 to TRBJ1-2, with D perhaps matching TRBD1 (6 bases). Per germline, CDR1 SEHNR and CDR2 FQNEAQ (reference sequence). Trimming took 2 bases from V and 6 from J, leaving 10 bases between them. The CDR3 is made up of 13 amino acids. DNA for the CDR3: TGTGCCAGCAGCTTAACACAGGGACATGGCTACACCTTC. Its protein is CASSLTQGHGYTF.

This rearrangement joins TRBV29-1 to TRBJ1-2; TRBD1 might be the D (5 bases). The CDR3 length is 13 residues. V dropped 0 bases and J dropped 4 bases, with 9 bases sitting between them. Germline CDR1 and CDR2: SQVTM and ANQGSEA. The CDR3 is CSVEEIGGYGYTF. The CDR3 DNA reads TGCAGCGTTGAAGAAATCGGGGGCTATGGCTACACCTTC.

This clonotype was seen more than once but under ten times. The chain recombines TRBV5-1 with TRBJ2-7, with 8 bases aligning to TRBD2. This CDR3 contains 15 residues. Germline values: CDR1 SGHRS, CDR2 YFSETQ. V lost 0 bases and J lost 3; bases outside the gene matches: 5. Written as DNA, the CDR3 is TGCGCCAGCAGCTTGGAAGCGGGGGCTGTCTACGAGCAGTACTTC. Its translation is CASSLEAGAVYEQYF.

This clonotype turned up a few times. The rearrangement joins TRBV15 to TRBJ1-5; D is possibly TRBD1 (6 bases). The germline CDR1 and CDR2 sequences are LNHNV and YYDKDF (reference sequence). V was trimmed by 5 bases and J by 4 bases, leaving 18 bases between them. This CDR3 is 16 amino acids long. The CDR3 DNA sequence: TGTGCCACCAGCGGATACAGGGTGGGGATTAATCAGCCCCAGCATTTT. This gives the protein CATSGYRVGINQPQHF.

The table lists this clonotype with many counts. The V gene is TRBV6-6, the J gene TRBJ1-5; TRBD1 aligns across 9 bases. Germline V gene sequence: CDR1 MNHNY, CDR2 SVGAGI (reference sequence). V lost 4 bases, J lost 3 bases, and 7 bases stayed unmatched. CDR3 length equals 16 residues. The chain's CDR3 is CASSSPGQGNNQPQHF. CDR3 in DNA: TGTGCCAGCAGTTCTCCGGGACAGGGAAACAATCAGCCCCAGCATTTT.

This clonotype was seen a few times. V usage is TRBV6-5 and J usage is TRBJ2-3; D is perhaps TRBD1 or TRBD2 (5 bases each). The V and J ends lost 0 bases and 0 bases respectively, with 10 bases between them. CDR3 length equals 16 residues. Looked up from germline, CDR1 is MNHEY and CDR2 is SVGAGI. CDR3 protein: CASSYSGTLSTDTQYF. The CDR3 region has the DNA TGTGCCAGCAGTTACTCGGGGACGCTAAGCACAGATACGCAGTATTTT.

This clonotype was picked up many times. V and J are TRBV6-5 and TRBJ2-1, with 13 bases lining up with TRBD2. The CDR3 has 19 residues. Germline V lookup: CDR1 MNHEY, CDR2 SVGAGI. J was trimmed by 2 bases and V by 6 bases; bases with no gene match: 13. The chain's CDR3 is CASSRLTSGGRPPYNEQFF. CDR3 DNA sequence: TGTGCCAGCAGCCGCCTGACTAGCGGGGGGAGGCCTCCCTACAATGAGCAGTTCTTC.

Many counts were recorded for this clonotype. The chain combines TRBV7-2 with TRBJ2-7; D is unclear. Germline V gene sequence: CDR1 SGHTA, CDR2 FQGNSA. The CDR3 totals 12 residues. The V end lost 4 bases, the J end lost 0 bases, and 4 bases lay between the germline ends. The CDR3 coding sequence is TGTGCCAGCAGCTATAGCTCCTACGAGCAGTACTTC. Protein: CASSYSSYEQYF.

This clonotype was recorded a few times. The chain has TRBV10-3 and TRBJ2-1; D is perhaps TRBD1 (6 bases). Trimming took 10 bases from V and 7 from J, leaving 17 bases between them. Per germline, CDR1 ENHRY and CDR2 SYGVKD. This CDR3 region has 13 residues. The CDR3: CATLQGLGNEQFF. CDR3 coding DNA: TGTGCCACCCTGCAGGGGCTCGGGAATGAGCAGTTCTTC.

This clonotype was seen more than once but under ten times. The rearrangement joins TRBV6-5 to TRBJ2-4; perhaps TRBD2 as D (5 bases). The CDR3 runs 14 residues. Germline CDR1 reads MNHEY; CDR2 reads SVGAGI. V gave up 8 bases and J gave up 2 bases, with 13 bases separating them. CDR3 DNA sequence: TGTGCCAGCCGGGGTACCGGAACCAAAAACATTCAGTACTTC. Its protein product is CASRGTGTKNIQYF.

The chain is built from TRBV9 and TRBJ1-4; D is unclear. Trimming removed 0 bases from V and 8 bases from J, with 20 bases in between. This CDR3 is built from 17 residues. Germline V lookup: CDR1 SGDLS, CDR2 YYNGEE. The DNA for the CDR3 is TGTGCCAGCAGCGTAGTCCCCAGCCCCGCCTTCGGCGAAAAACTGTTTTTT. Its translation is CASSVVPSPAFGEKLFF.

This clonotype showed up many times. This chain's CDR3 is CSARRQIQETQYF. The CDR3 DNA is TGCAGTGCTAGAAGACAGATCCAAGAGACCCAGTACTTC. The chain combines TRBV20-1 with TRBJ2-5; D possibly corresponds to TRBD1 (5 bases). The V and J ends lost 2 bases and 1 base respectively, with 8 bases between them. Germline-derived CDR1 and CDR2 are DFQATT and SNEGSKA (reference sequence). The length of the CDR3 is 13 residues.

This clonotype was found a few times. The V call is TRBV6-2 or TRBV6-3, the J call TRBJ2-7, with 8 bases lining up with TRBD1. In germline, CDR1 is MNHEY, CDR2 SVGEGT. With 7 bases clipped from V and 3 bases from J, the junction kept 11 bases outside the gene matches. This CDR3 comprises 15 residues. CDR3 region: CASTPWVTGDYEQYF. The CDR3 DNA sequence: TGTGCCAGCACCCCCTGGGTGACAGGGGACTACGAGCAGTACTTC.